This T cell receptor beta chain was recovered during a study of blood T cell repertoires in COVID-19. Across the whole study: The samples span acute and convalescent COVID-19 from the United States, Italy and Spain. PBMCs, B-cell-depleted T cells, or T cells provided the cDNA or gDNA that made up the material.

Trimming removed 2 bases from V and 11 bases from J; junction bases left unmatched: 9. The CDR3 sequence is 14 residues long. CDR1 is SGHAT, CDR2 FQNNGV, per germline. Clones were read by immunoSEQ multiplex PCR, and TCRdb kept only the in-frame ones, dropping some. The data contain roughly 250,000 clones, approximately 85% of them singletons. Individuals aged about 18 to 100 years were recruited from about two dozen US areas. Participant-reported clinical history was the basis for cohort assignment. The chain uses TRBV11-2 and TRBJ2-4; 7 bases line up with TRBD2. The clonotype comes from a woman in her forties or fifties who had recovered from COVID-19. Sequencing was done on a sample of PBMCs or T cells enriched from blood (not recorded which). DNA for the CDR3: TGTGCCAGCAGCTTAAAATTCGCGGCGGGGGTTCAGTACTTC. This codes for CASSLKFAAGVQYF.